The 7 T cell receptor beta chains reported below all come from one sample, sequenced in a study of blood T cell repertoires in COVID-19. Some clones are missing from TCRdb's copy, which holds only in-frame ones; the method was immunoSEQ multiplex PCR. The table records about 480,000 clones, approximately 88% of them present only once. The material sequenced was peripheral blood. The receptors stem from a woman in her fifties or sixties with COVID-19, enrolled during active disease.

The rearrangement uses TRBV27 and TRBJ1-6, with 7 bases fitting TRBD1. The J segment lost 9 bases and the V segment lost 3 bases, leaving 11 bases of the junction unmatched. In germline, CDR1 is MNHEY, CDR2 SMNVEV (reference sequence). CDR3 length: 16 amino acids. Here the CDR3 DNA reads TGTGCCAGCAGTTTCTCCCCCGGGGCAGGGGGTTCACCCCTCCACTTT. Translating it yields CASSFSPGAGGSPLHF.

The rearrangement uses TRBV30 and TRBJ2-5, with 12 bases aligning to TRBD2. CDR3 length: 14 amino acids. The junction had 3 bases not matched to a gene; V was cut back by 5 bases and J by 2 bases. Germline values: CDR1 GTSNPN, CDR2 SVGIG (reference sequence). The CDR3 spells CAWDLAGGQETQYF. CDR3 nucleotide sequence: TGTGCCTGGGATCTAGCGGGGGGGCAAGAGACCCAGTACTTC.

The chain links TRBV19 to TRBJ1-5, with TRBD1 identical over 9 bases. The CDR3 runs to 16 residues. J was trimmed by 5 bases and V by 2 bases; bases with no gene match: 7. Germline CDR1 reads LNHDA; CDR2 reads SQIVND (reference sequence). Here the CDR3 reads CASSISRDRVYQPQHF. The CDR3 DNA follows: TGTGCCAGTAGTATAAGCCGGGACAGGGTCTATCAGCCCCAGCATTTT.

V gene TRBV19 combines with J gene TRBJ2-7, with D perhaps matching TRBD1 (6 bases). CDR1 is LNHDA and CDR2 is SQIVND in the germline V gene (reference sequence). V lost 4 bases and J lost 8, with 15 bases in between. The CDR3 runs 13 residues. The CDR3 DNA sequence: TGTGCCAGTAGTACCACCGACCAGGGGAAGCAGTACTTC. As protein: CASSTTDQGKQYF.

The chain recombines TRBV13 with TRBJ1-2; D remains unclear. The length of the CDR3 is 13 residues. Germline CDR1 is PRHDT and CDR2 is FYEKMQ (reference sequence). Trimming removed 5 bases from V and 5 bases from J, with 12 bases in between. CDR3 protein: CASSQMGDYGYTF. CDR3 sequence (DNA): TGTGCCAGCAGCCAGATGGGAGATTATGGCTACACCTTC.

DNA of the CDR3: TGTGCCAGCAGCTTAGAGAGAAACTATGGCTACACCTTC. Encoded protein: CASSLERNYGYTF. This chain joins TRBV7-2 and TRBJ1-2; D not certain. The CDR3 loop spans 13 amino acids. Trimming took off 1 base at V and 2 bases at J, with 5 bases between the two ends. From germline, CDR1 is SGHTA and CDR2 FQGNSA.

The rearrangement uses TRBV4-2 and TRBJ2-3, with 10 positions matching TRBD2. The CDR3 covers 20 residues. The germline V gene has CDR1 LGHNA and CDR2 YNFKEQ. With 0 bases clipped from V and 2 bases from J, the junction kept 14 bases outside the gene matches. Written as DNA, the CDR3 is TGTGCCAGCAGCCAAGATTTTCTAGCGGGGGAGCTAGACCCCACAGATACGCAGTATTTT. It is translated as CASSQDFLAGELDPTDTQYF.